The clone carrying this TCR beta chain came up a few times. The target antigen is unknown. Sequencing targeted expressed TCRB transcripts, as all isolated RNA had been reverse transcribed. Libraries were prepared by immunoSEQ multiplex PCR; TCRdb keeps only in-frame clonotypes and omits some of them. The sample has more than 300,000 clones, around 9.6% seen once. Researchers reported sorting CD4+ naive, central memory, regulatory and stem cell-like memory cells via CD45RO/CCR7/CD25/CD127/CD95/CD27. V was pared by 2 bases and J by 7 bases, with 7 bases of the junction left unmatched. The CDR3 extends over 15 amino acids. Germline loops: CDR1 SGHTA, CDR2 FQGTGA. The sample comes from a study of beta chain features in type 1 diabetes. Study-level findings and limits: Moderate but significant shortening of TCRB CDR3s was recorded in all four CD4+ subsets from Type 1 diabetes patients.

The receptor comes from a man in his thirties or forties with type 1 diabetes. Sequencing was performed on central memory CD4+ T cells from blood. The rearrangement links TRBV7-3 to TRBJ2-1, with 8 bases lining up with TRBD1. CDR3 region: CASSLHRGERNEQFF. CDR3 nucleotide sequence: TGTGCCAGCAGCTTACACAGGGGGGAAAGGAATGAGCAGTTCTTC.